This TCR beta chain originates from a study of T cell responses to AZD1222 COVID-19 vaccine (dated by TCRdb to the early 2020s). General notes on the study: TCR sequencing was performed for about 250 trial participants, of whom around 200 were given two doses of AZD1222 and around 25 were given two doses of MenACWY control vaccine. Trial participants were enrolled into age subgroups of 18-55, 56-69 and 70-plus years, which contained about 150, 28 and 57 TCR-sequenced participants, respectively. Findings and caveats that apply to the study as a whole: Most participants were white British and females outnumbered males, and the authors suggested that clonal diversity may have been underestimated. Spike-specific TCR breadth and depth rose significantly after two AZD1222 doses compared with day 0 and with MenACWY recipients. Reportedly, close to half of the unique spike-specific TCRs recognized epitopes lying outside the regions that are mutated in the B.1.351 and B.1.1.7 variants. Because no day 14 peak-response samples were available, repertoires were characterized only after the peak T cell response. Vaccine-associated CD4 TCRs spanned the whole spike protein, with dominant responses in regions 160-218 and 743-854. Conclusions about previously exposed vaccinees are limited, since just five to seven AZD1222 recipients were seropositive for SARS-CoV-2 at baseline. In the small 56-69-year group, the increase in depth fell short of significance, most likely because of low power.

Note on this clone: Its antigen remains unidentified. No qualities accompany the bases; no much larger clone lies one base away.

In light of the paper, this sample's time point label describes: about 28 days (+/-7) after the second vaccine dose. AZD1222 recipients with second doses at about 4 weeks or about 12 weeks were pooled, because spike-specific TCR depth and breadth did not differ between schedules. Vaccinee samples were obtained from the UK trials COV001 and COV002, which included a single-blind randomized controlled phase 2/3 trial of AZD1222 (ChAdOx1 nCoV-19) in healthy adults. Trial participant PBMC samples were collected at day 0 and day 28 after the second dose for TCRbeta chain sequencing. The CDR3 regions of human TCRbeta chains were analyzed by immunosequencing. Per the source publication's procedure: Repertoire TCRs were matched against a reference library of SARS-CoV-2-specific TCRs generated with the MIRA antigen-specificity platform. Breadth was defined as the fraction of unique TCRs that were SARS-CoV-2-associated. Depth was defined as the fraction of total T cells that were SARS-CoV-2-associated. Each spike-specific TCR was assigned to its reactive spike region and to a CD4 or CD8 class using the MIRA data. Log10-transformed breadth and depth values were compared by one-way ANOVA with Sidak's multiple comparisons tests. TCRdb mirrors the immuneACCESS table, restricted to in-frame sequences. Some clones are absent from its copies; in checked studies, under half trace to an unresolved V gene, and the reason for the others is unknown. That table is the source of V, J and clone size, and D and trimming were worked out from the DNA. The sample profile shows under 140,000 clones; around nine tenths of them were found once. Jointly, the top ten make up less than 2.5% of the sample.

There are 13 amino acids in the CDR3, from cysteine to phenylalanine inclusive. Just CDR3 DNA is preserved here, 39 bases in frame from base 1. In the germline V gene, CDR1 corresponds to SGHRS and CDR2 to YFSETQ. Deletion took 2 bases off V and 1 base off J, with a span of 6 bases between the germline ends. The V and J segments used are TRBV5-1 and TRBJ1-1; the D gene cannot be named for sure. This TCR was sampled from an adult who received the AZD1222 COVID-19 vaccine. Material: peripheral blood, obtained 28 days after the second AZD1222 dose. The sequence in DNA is TGCGCCAGCAGCTTTGAGGGGAACACTGAAGCTTTCTTT. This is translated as CASSFEGNTEAFF.